The 18 T cell receptor beta chains listed next were all sequenced from one sample in a study of blood T cell repertoires in COVID-19. Sequenced by immunoSEQ multiplex PCR; TCRdb stores in-frame clones only, minus some. This table has a few hundred thousand clones, approximately 84% appearing once. Specimen: PBMCs or T cells enriched from blood (not recorded which). The receptors shown here come from a woman under 40 who had recovered from COVID-19.

The chain carries TRBV2 and TRBJ2-3, with TRBD2 as a possible D gene (5 bases). CDR3 size: 16 residues. Trimming shortened V by 5 bases and J by 2 bases, and 17 bases separated the two germline ends. Germline V CDR1 and CDR2: SNHLY, FYNNEI. CDR3 in DNA: TGTGCCAGCAGTCCCGAGGAACTAGTATACACAGATACGCAGTATTTT. Protein product: CASSPEELVYTDTQYF.

The chain couples TRBV19 to TRBJ2-4; D not resolved. The germline gives CDR1 LNHDA, CDR2 SQIVND (reference sequence). Trimming removed 5 bases from V and 2 bases from J, with 10 bases in between. This CDR3 comprises 14 residues. Written as DNA, the CDR3 is TGTGCCAGTAGTGAGTGGCGGACCAAAAACATTCAGTACTTC. Its protein is CASSEWRTKNIQYF.

This chain connects TRBV18 to TRBJ2-3, with 9 bases matching TRBD2. From germline, CDR1 is KGHSH and CDR2 LQKENI. Losses at the gene ends were 3 bases for V and 5 bases for J; bases not matched to a gene: 6. This CDR3 spans 15 amino acids. Written as DNA, the CDR3 is TGTGCCAGCTCACCTATTAGCGGGAGCGAAGATACGCAGTATTTT. Its translation: CASSPISGSEDTQYF. Variable domain in full (rest from reference TRBV18 and TRBJ2-3): NAGVMQNPRHLVRRRGQEARLRCSPMKGHSHVYWYRQLPEEGLKFMVYLQKENIIDESGMPKERFSAEFPKEGPSILRIQQVVRGDSAAYFCASSPISGSEDTQYFGPGTRLTVL.

V usage is TRBV11-2 and J usage is TRBJ2-3, with D maybe TRBD2 (6 bases). The V end lost 3 bases, the J end lost 3 bases, and 19 bases lay between the germline ends. The CDR3 has 17 residues. Germline CDR1 is SGHAT and CDR2 is FQNNGV. The CDR3 here is CASSLAGGAVFTDTQYF. The CDR3, as DNA: TGTGCCAGCAGCTTGGCGGGCGGGGCCGTATTTACAGATACGCAGTATTTT. Full variable domain (missing parts from reference TRBV11-2 and TRBJ2-3): EAGVAQSPRYKIIEKRQSVAFWCNPISGHATLYWYQQILGQGPKLLIQFQNNGVVDDSQLPKDRFSAERLKGVDSTLKIQPAKLEDSAVYLCASSLAGGAVFTDTQYFGPGTRLTVL.

The chain couples TRBV25-1 to TRBJ2-2; D possibly corresponds to TRBD2 (5 bases). Germline V lookup: CDR1 MGHDK, CDR2 SYGVNS. This CDR3 has 15 amino acids. Trimming took off 2 bases at V and 1 base at J, with 8 bases between the two ends. The CDR3 DNA reads as TGTGCCAGCAGTGAAAACCGGGGGAACACCGGGGAGCTGTTTTTT. It codes for CASSENRGNTGELFF. Full variable domain (rest looked up from reference TRBV25-1 and TRBJ2-2): EADIYQTPRYLVIGTGKKITLECSQTMGHDKMYWYQQDPGMELHLIHYSYGVNSTEKGDLSSESTVSRIRTEHFPLTLESARPSHTSQYLCASSENRGNTGELFFGEGSRLTVL.

The chain couples TRBV5-1 to TRBJ1-1; 7 bases match TRBD1. The CDR3 is 12 residues long. CDR1 is SGHRS, CDR2 YFSETQ, per germline. Trimming took 6 bases from V and 8 from J; bases not matched to a gene: 7. CDR3 sequence reads: CASTDDRDEAFF. Here the CDR3 DNA reads TGCGCCAGCACTGATGACAGGGACGAAGCTTTCTTT.

The CDR3 DNA sequence: TGCGCCAGCAGCACCCAGGGCGGCAGCACAGATACGCAGTATTTT. The encoded protein is CASSTQGGSTDTQYF. The V gene is TRBV5-1, the J gene TRBJ2-3; TRBD1 might be the D (5 bases). V was clipped by 4 bases and J by 0 bases, with 12 bases between them. The CDR3 is made up of 15 amino acids. Germline CDR1 reads SGHRS; CDR2 reads YFSETQ.

The CDR3 region is CASSLARGGVTGELFF. The DNA for the CDR3 is TGTGCCAGCAGCTTGGCCAGGGGAGGGGTCACCGGGGAGCTGTTTTTT. This chain joins TRBV5-5 and TRBJ2-2; D may be TRBD2 (7 bases). Trimming pared 0 bases from V and 4 bases from J, leaving 13 bases between. Germline CDR1 and CDR2: SGHKS and YYEKEE (reference sequence). The length of the CDR3 is 16 residues.

The chain uses TRBV28 and TRBJ2-7, with 11 positions matching TRBD2. CDR3 size: 15 residues. Trimming took 6 bases from V and 2 from J; bases not matched to a gene: 6. Germline-derived CDR1 and CDR2 are MDHEN and SYDVKM. CDR3 DNA: TGTGCCAGCAGCCTGGGGACTAGCGGAGCCTACGAGCAGTACTTC. Its translation is CASSLGTSGAYEQYF. The full variable domain, rest sourced from reference TRBV28 and TRBJ2-7, is DVKVTQSSRYLVKRTGEKVFLECVQDMDHENMFWYRQDPGLGLRLIYFSYDVKMKEKGDIPEGYSVSREKKERFSLILESASTNQTSMYLCASSLGTSGAYEQYFGPGTRLTVT.

This sequence joins TRBV19 and TRBJ2-5, with no clear D. Deletions cut 0 bases from V and 7 bases from J, with 9 bases between. Germline CDR1 and CDR2: LNHDA and SQIVND (reference sequence). The CDR3 is 13 amino acids. This chain's CDR3 is CASSIDPGLTQYF. The CDR3 nucleotides read TGTGCCAGTAGTATAGATCCCGGGTTGACCCAGTACTTC.

The V call is TRBV6-5, the J call TRBJ1-2; D might be TRBD1 (6 bases). Looked up from germline, CDR1 is MNHEY and CDR2 is SVGAGI. V was trimmed by 4 bases and J by 7 bases, leaving 16 bases between them. The CDR3 has 14 amino acids. CDR3 sequence reads: CASSLTGSSFGYTF. CDR3 DNA: TGTGCCAGCAGTTTAACAGGGAGTTCGTTTGGCTACACCTTC.

The V gene is TRBV6-2 or TRBV6-3, the J gene TRBJ2-7, with 8 bases identical to TRBD2. The V segment lost 2 bases and the J segment 5 bases; nucleotides outside the gene matches: 8. The CDR3 length is 15 residues. Germline V gives CDR1 MNHEY, CDR2 SVGEGT. CDR3 bases: TGTGCCAGCAGTTACCTCGGGCGGGAGGACCACGAGCAGTACTTC. Its translation: CASSYLGREDHEQYF.

This chain links TRBV9 with TRBJ1-1; 7 nucleotides line up with TRBD1. The CDR3 length is 16 residues. Germline trimming cut 2 bases from V and 0 bases from J; bases unmatched to any gene: 7. Germline CDR1 and CDR2: SGDLS and YYNGEE. The CDR3 DNA reads TGTGCCAGCAGCGTCGGGACAGCATTTTTGAACACTGAAGCTTTCTTT. Translated, it gives CASSVGTAFLNTEAFF.

The chain couples TRBV5-5 to TRBJ2-7; a weak D match, TRBD2 (6 bases). The CDR3 runs to 15 residues. Deletions cut 0 bases from V and 1 base from J, with 11 bases between. Looked up from germline, CDR1 is SGHKS and CDR2 is YYEKEE (reference sequence). The CDR3 is CASSLAPSESYEQYF. The CDR3 bases are TGTGCCAGCAGCTTGGCTCCTAGCGAGTCCTACGAGCAGTACTTC.

The chain joins TRBV18 to TRBJ1-6; 7 bases fit TRBD1. V gave up 0 bases and J gave up 4 bases; unmatched junction bases: 3. The germline gives CDR1 KGHSH, CDR2 LQKENI. CDR3 length: 16 residues. The CDR3 protein is CASSPPLGQYNSPLHF. CDR3 sequence (DNA): TGTGCCAGCTCACCACCATTGGGACAGTATAATTCACCCCTCCACTTT. Combining the CDR3 with reference TRBV18 and TRBJ1-6 gives the whole variable domain NAGVMQNPRHLVRRRGQEARLRCSPMKGHSHVYWYRQLPEEGLKFMVYLQKENIIDESGMPKERFSAEFPKEGPSILRIQQVVRGDSAAYFCASSPPLGQYNSPLHFGNGTRLTVT.

This clone was seen only once. The chain combines TRBV30 with TRBJ1-2; D remains unclear. Trimming removed 0 bases at V and 10 bases at J, with 9 bases between. Germline V CDR1 and CDR2: GTSNPN, SVGIG (reference sequence). The CDR3 length is 11 residues. The DNA for the CDR3 is TGTGCCTGGAGTGTACGGGGAGACTACACCTTC. Encoded protein: CAWSVRGDYTF.

V and J are TRBV7-3 and TRBJ2-3, with 10 bases identical to TRBD1. J gave up 6 bases and V 3 bases, and 6 bases lay outside the gene matches. The CDR3 extends over 15 amino acids. Germline CDR1 SGHTA, CDR2 FQGTGA. The CDR3 nucleotides read TGTGCCAGCAGCTTCGGACAGGGGGGATCGGATACGCAGTATTTT. It codes for CASSFGQGGSDTQYF. The whole variable domain, remainder taken from reference TRBV7-3 and TRBJ2-3, is GAGVSQTPSNKVTEKGKYVELRCDPISGHTALYWYRQSLGQGPEFLIYFQGTGAADDSGLPNDRFFAVRPEGSVSTLKIQRTERGDSAVYLCASSFGQGGSDTQYFGPGTRLTVL.

This chain links TRBV29-1 with TRBJ1-2; 10 bases align to TRBD1. V trimming: 4 bases; J trimming: 4 bases; junction bases outside the gene matches: 0. Germline-derived CDR1 and CDR2 are SQVTM and ANQGSEA. The length of the CDR3 is 12 residues. The chain's CDR3 is CSVGDRGYGYTF. The CDR3 DNA sequence: TGCAGCGTTGGGGACAGGGGCTATGGCTACACCTTC.